This TCR beta chain is from a study of spatial heterogeneity in lung cancer. The germline CDR1 and CDR2 sequences are SGHTA and FQGNSA. Trimming removed 0 bases from V and 12 bases from J, with 14 bases in between. The CDR3 consists of 13 residues. The time point is: sample taken at primary tumor resection. Unsorted samples of tumor, nontumor lung or frozen PBMC had their whole RNA sequenced. In TCRdb, the 5' RACE reads were re-called with MiXCR into one record per CDR3 protein. The sample has roughly 13,000 distinct CDR3 sequences; around 4% are singletons. This clonotype was picked up many times. This beta chain was picked up by a library intended for alpha chains and is off target, so its count carries little meaning.

The rearrangement links TRBV7-2 to TRBJ1-1; tentatively, D is TRBD1 (5 bases). This clonotype was obtained from a male donor with early-stage non-small cell lung cancer. This sample comprised PBMCs, obtained at surgery. The CDR3 coding sequence is TGTGCCAGCAGCTTAGCCCGGCAGGGAAAAACTTTCTTT. The encoded protein is CASSLARQGKTFF.